A single sample gave rise to the 18 T cell receptor beta chains below, sequenced in a study of T cell responses to AZD1222 COVID-19 vaccine. The protocol was immunoSEQ multiplex PCR, while the TCRdb copy is restricted to in-frame clones and leaves out a portion. This sample has 150,000 or so clones, with 85% to 95% found just once. The input for sequencing was peripheral blood, taken on day 0 of MenACWY control vaccination. These receptors all stem from an adult in good health.

CDR3 nucleotide sequence: TGTGCCAGCAGCCACAGGGGGCGCGACTATGGCTACACCTTC. Its protein product is CASSHRGRDYGYTF. This chain links TRBV6-5 with TRBJ1-2, with TRBD1 matching over 9 bases. Germline values: CDR1 MNHEY, CDR2 SVGAGI. This CDR3 is built from 14 residues. The V segment lost 6 bases and the J segment 3 bases; nucleotides outside the gene matches: 5.

The chain carries TRBV7-3 and TRBJ2-3; 12 bases are shared with TRBD1. This CDR3 region has 16 residues. J gave up 4 bases and V 7 bases, and 9 bases lay outside the gene matches. Germline CDR1 reads SGHTA; CDR2 reads FQGTGA. CDR3: CASTLNRDRGPDTQYF. The CDR3 DNA reads as TGTGCCAGCACCCTGAACCGGGACAGGGGGCCAGATACGCAGTATTTT.

This chain uses TRBV20-1 with TRBJ1-2; TRBD1 matches at 7 bases. Germline V gene lookup returns CDR1 DFQATT and CDR2 SNEGSKA (reference sequence). The CDR3 spans 11 residues. This CDR3 reads CSRDSLYGYTF. CDR3 DNA sequence: TGCAGCCGGGACAGCCTCTATGGCTACACCTTC.

The chain is built from TRBV2 and TRBJ2-5; 7 positions match TRBD1. The junction had 11 bases not matched to a gene; V was cut back by 8 bases and J by 5 bases. The CDR3 sequence is 14 residues long. Germline V gives CDR1 SNHLY, CDR2 FYNNEI. The CDR3 DNA is TGTGCCAGCGGCAGGGACAGCTCAGGGGAGACCCAGTACTTC. It is translated as CASGRDSSGETQYF.

This clone was counted a single time. The chain recombines TRBV10-1 with TRBJ2-1; 7 nucleotides line up with TRBD2. Germline values: CDR1 WNHNN, CDR2 SYGVQD (reference sequence). The CDR3 length is 15 residues. Trimming at V came to 6 bases and at J to 4 bases, leaving 9 bases not matched to a gene. The CDR3 sequence is CASSRERDLYNEQFF. Written as DNA, the CDR3 is TGCGCCAGCAGCCGTGAGCGGGACCTATACAATGAGCAGTTCTTC.

V is TRBV6-5 and J is TRBJ1-1; D is ambiguous. Trimming removed 2 bases at V and 1 base at J, with 11 bases between. Germline CDR1 MNHEY, CDR2 SVGAGI. The length of the CDR3 is 15 residues. The CDR3 is CASSYVPDTNTEAFF. The CDR3 region has the DNA TGTGCCAGCAGTTACGTCCCAGATACGAACACTGAAGCTTTCTTT.

V and J are TRBV6-1 and TRBJ1-5; tentative D call: TRBD1 (5 bases). Germline assignment: CDR1 MNHNS and CDR2 SASEGT. The CDR3 has 15 residues. V lost 2 bases, J lost 4 bases, and 12 bases lay in between. The CDR3, as DNA: TGTGCCAGCAGTGAATTAGGGGCAGGGAATCAGCCCCAGCATTTT. It yields the protein CASSELGAGNQPQHF.

The CDR3 nucleotides are TGTGCCAGCAGCTCAAGGGCAGGGGATTCACCCCTCCACTTT. Translated, it gives CASSSRAGDSPLHF. The chain employs TRBV5-4 and TRBJ1-6; perhaps TRBD1 as D (6 bases). With 3 bases removed from V and 8 bases from J, the gap between germline ends came to 12 bases. Germline assignment: CDR1 SGHNT and CDR2 YYREEE (reference sequence). The CDR3 has 14 residues. Full variable domain (missing parts from reference TRBV5-4 and TRBJ1-6): ETGVTQSPTHLIKTRGQQVTLRCSSQSGHNTVSWYQQALGQGPQFIFQYYREEENGRGNFPPRFSGLQFPNYSSELNVNALELDDSALYLCASSSRAGDSPLHFGNGTRLTVT.

The chain couples TRBV19 to TRBJ2-2; D unclear. Germline V lookup: CDR1 LNHDA, CDR2 SQIVND (reference sequence). Trimming pared 3 bases from V and 1 base from J, leaving 3 bases between. This CDR3 contains 13 residues. The CDR3 region has the DNA TGTGCCAGTAGTATGAGGAACACCGGGGAGCTGTTTTTT. Protein sequence: CASSMRNTGELFF.

This chain uses TRBV7-3 with TRBJ1-6, with D maybe TRBD1 (5 bases). Germline CDR1 SGHTA, CDR2 FQGTGA. The germline V and J ends were trimmed by 4 bases and 9 bases, with 13 bases remaining between them. This CDR3 comprises 14 residues. CDR3 amino acids: CASSSGLTSSPLHF. For the CDR3, the DNA is TGTGCCAGCAGCTCGGGACTTACTAGTTCACCCCTCCACTTT.

The chain has TRBV5-1 and TRBJ2-3; perhaps TRBD2 as D (5 bases). Germline CDR1 is SGHRS and CDR2 is YFSETQ. The ends were cut back, 4 bases at V and 5 bases at J, with 17 bases in the middle. The CDR3 extends over 15 amino acids. CDR3 DNA sequence: TGCGCCAGCAGCCGCTCGGGATCAGATCTAGATACGCAGTATTTT. Translated, it gives CASSRSGSDLDTQYF.

This clone was counted only a few times. The genes are TRBV5-4 and TRBJ1-1; 8 bases align to TRBD1. Per germline, CDR1 SGHNT and CDR2 YYREEE (reference sequence). This CDR3 has 14 amino acids. V shed 4 bases, J shed 7 bases, and the junction held 9 bases outside the gene matches. Here the CDR3 reads CASSPNDRGVEAFF. CDR3 nucleotides: TGTGCCAGCAGCCCGAATGACAGGGGCGTTGAAGCTTTCTTT.

The chain couples TRBV2 to TRBJ2-3; D might be TRBD2 (7 bases). The CDR3 runs to 13 residues. V lost 6 bases and J 7 bases, leaving 14 bases between the germline ends. CDR1 SNHLY and CDR2 FYNNEI come from the germline V gene. DNA for the CDR3: TGTGCCAGCAGGGGGGGGCGGCCCAATACGCAGTATTTT. Amino acids: CASRGGRPNTQYF.

J is TRBJ2-7 and V is TRBV6-6; 8 positions agree with TRBD2. Germline V CDR1 and CDR2: MNHNY, SVGAGI (reference sequence). V shed 8 bases, J shed 2 bases, and the junction held 2 bases outside the gene matches. This CDR3 contains 12 residues. CDR3 amino acids: CASRRGAYEQYF. The CDR3 DNA reads TGTGCCAGCCGGCGGGGGGCCTACGAGCAGTACTTC.

The DNA of the CDR3 is TGTGCCAGCAGCCCCCAGACAAGAGGAGAGACCCAGTACTTC. Translation gives CASSPQTRGETQYF. The V gene is TRBV7-2, the J gene TRBJ2-5; D is uncertain. The CDR3 loop spans 14 amino acids. Trimming took off 5 bases at V and 4 bases at J, with 14 bases between the two ends. Germline assignment: CDR1 SGHTA and CDR2 FQGNSA.

The chain recombines TRBV14 with TRBJ1-2; possibly TRBD1 for D (6 bases). CDR1 and CDR2 (germline): SGHDN, FVKESK. The CDR3 contains 13 residues. V lost 8 bases and J lost 8, with 18 bases in between. The CDR3 spells CASHHGGAKGYTF. The CDR3 DNA follows: TGTGCCAGCCACCACGGGGGCGCAAAGGGCTACACCTTC.

This clone turned up a few times. V usage is TRBV24-1 and J usage is TRBJ2-3; D is possibly TRBD1 or TRBD2 (5 bases each). CDR1 is KGHDR, CDR2 SFDVKD, per germline. The CDR3 contains 13 residues. V was cut by 5 bases and J by 0 bases, with 5 bases left in between. Here the CDR3 reads CATSGGSTDTQYF. The CDR3, as DNA: TGTGCCACCAGTGGGGGGAGCACAGATACGCAGTATTTT.

In nucleotides, the CDR3 is TGCAGCGCTCTAGGGAGGGCTAACACCGGGGAGCTGTTTTTT. Protein: CSALGRANTGELFF. This chain uses TRBV29-1 with TRBJ2-2; the match to TRBD2 covers 7 bases. The CDR3 runs 14 residues. With 7 bases clipped from V and 2 bases from J, the junction kept 7 bases outside the gene matches. Germline loops: CDR1 SQVTM, CDR2 ANQGSEA.